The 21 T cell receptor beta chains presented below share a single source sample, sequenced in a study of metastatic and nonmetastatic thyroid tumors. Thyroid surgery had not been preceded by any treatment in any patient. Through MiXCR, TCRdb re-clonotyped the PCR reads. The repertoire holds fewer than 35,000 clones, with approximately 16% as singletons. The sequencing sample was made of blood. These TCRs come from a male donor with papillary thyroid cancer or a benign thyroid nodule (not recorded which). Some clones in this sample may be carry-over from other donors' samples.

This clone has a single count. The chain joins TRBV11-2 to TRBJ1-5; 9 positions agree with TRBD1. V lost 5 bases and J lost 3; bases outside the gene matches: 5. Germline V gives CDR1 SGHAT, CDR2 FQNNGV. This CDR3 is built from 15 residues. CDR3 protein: CASSKQGAPNQPQHF. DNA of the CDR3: TGTGCCAGCAGCAAACAGGGGGCCCCCAATCAGCCCCAGCATTTT.

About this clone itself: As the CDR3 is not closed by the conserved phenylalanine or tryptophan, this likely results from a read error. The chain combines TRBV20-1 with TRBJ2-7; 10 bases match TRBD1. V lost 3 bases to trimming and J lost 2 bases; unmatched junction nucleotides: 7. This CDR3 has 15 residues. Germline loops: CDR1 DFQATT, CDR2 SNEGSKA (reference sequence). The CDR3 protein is CSARSGQGFAYEQYI. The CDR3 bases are TGCAGTGCTAGGTCGGGACAGGGGTTTGCCTACGAGCAGTACATC.

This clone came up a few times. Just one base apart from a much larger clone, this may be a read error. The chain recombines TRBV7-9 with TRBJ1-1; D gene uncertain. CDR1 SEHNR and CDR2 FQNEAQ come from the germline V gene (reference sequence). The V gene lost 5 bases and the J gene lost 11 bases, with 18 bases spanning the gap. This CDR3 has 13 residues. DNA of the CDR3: TGTGCCAGCAGCCAATCGGACCGGAGTGATGCTTTCTTT. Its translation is CASSQSDRSDAFF.

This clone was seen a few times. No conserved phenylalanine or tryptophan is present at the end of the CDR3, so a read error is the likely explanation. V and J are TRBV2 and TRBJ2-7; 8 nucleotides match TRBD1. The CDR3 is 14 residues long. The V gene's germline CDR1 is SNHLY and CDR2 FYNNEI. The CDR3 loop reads CTSTPEDRAYEQYL. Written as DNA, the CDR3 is TGTACCAGCACCCCAGAGGACAGGGCCTACGAGCAGTACTTA.

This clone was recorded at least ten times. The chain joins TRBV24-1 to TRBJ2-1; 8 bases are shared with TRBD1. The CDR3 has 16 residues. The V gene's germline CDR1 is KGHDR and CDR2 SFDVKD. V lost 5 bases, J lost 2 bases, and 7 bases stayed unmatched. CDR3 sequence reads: CATSGSQGAAYNEQFF. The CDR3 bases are TGTGCCACCAGTGGTTCCCAGGGGGCAGCCTACAATGAGCAGTTCTTC.

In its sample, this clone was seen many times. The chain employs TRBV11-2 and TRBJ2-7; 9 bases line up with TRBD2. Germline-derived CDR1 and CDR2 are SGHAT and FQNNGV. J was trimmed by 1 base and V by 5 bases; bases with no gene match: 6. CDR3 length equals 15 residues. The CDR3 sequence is CASSTRTSASYEQYF. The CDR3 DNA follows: TGTGCCAGCAGCACTCGGACTAGCGCGTCCTACGAGCAGTACTTC.

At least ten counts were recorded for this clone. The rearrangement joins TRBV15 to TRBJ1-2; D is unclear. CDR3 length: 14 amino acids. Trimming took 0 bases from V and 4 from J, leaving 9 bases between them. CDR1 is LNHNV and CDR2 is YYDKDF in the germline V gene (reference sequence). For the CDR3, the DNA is TGTGCCACCAGCAGAGACAGGAATGGCTATGGCTACACCTTC. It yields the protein CATSRDRNGYGYTF. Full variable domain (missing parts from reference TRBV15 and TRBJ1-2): DAMVIQNPRYQVTQFGKPVTLSCSQTLNHNVMYWYQQKSSQAPKLLFHYYDKDFNNEADTPDNFQSRRPNTSFCFLDIRSPGLGDTAMYLCATSRDRNGYGYTFGSGTRLTVV.

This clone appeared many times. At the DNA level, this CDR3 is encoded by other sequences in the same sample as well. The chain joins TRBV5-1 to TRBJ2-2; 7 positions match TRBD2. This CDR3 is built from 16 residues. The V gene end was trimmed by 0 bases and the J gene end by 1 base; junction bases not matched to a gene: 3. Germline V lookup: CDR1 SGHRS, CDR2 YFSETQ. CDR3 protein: CASSLVLAGNTGELFF. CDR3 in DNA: TGCGCCAGCAGCTTGGTTTTAGCGGGGAACACCGGGGAGCTGTTTTTT.

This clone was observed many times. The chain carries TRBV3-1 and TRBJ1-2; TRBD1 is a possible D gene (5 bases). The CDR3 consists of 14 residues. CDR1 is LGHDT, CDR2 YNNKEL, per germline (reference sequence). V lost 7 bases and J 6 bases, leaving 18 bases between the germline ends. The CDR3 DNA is TGTGCCAGCACCTCCGGGGGTTCAAACGATGGCTACACCTTC. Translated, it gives CASTSGGSNDGYTF. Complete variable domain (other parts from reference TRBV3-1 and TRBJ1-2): DTAVSQTPKYLVTQMGNDKSIKCEQNLGHDTMYWYKQDSKKFLKIMFSYNNKELIINETVPNRFSPKSPDKAHLNLHINSLELGDSAVYFCASTSGGSNDGYTFGSGTRLTVV.

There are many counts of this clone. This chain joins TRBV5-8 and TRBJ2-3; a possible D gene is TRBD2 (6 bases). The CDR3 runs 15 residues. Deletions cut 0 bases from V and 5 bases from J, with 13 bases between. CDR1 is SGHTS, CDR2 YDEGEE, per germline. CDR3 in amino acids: CASSLVGGIRDTQYF. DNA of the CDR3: TGTGCCAGCAGCTTGGTGGGCGGGATAAGAGATACGCAGTATTTT.

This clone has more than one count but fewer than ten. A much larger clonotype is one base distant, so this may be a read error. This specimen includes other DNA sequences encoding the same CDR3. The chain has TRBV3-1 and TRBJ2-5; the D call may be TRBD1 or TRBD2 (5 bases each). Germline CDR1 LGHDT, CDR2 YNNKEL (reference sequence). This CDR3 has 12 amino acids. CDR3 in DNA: TGTGCCAGCAGCCAGGTCGAGGGGACCCAATACTTC. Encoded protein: CASSQVEGTQYF.

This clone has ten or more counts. The CDR3 nucleotides are TGCAGTGCTAGTTCCCCCGACACTGAAGCTTTCTTT. This translates into CSASSPDTEAFF. The chain carries TRBV20-1 and TRBJ1-1; D uncertain. Germline lookup yields CDR1 DFQATT and CDR2 SNEGSKA (reference sequence). The CDR3 length is 12 residues. Trimming cost V 3 bases and J 3 bases, with 8 bases left between them.

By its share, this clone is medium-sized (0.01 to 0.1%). The CDR3 reads CASSYRRGNSPLHF. The CDR3 DNA reads TGTGCCAGCAGTTATAGAAGGGGTAATTCACCCCTCCACTTT. The genes are TRBV27 and TRBJ1-6; perhaps TRBD1 as D (5 bases). CDR1 MNHEY and CDR2 SMNVEV come from the germline V gene (reference sequence). Trimming stripped 4 bases from V and 6 bases from J, with 10 bases between. The CDR3 is made up of 14 amino acids.

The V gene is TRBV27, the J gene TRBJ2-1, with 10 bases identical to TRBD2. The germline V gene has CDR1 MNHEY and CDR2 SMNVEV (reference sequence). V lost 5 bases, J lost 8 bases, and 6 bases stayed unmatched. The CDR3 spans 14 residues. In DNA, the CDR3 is TGTGCCAGCAGTCCAGGTCTAGCGGGAGATGAGCAGTTCTTC. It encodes CASSPGLAGDEQFF.

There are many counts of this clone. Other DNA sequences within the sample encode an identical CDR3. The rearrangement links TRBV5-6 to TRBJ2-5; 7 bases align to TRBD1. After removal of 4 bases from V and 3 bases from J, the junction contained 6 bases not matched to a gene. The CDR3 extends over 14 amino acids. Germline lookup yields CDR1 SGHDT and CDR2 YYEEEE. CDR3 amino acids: CASSPWDREETQYF. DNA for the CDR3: TGTGCCAGCAGCCCCTGGGACAGAGAAGAGACCCAGTACTTC. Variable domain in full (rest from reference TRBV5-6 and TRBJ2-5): DAGVTQSPTHLIKTRGQQVTLRCSPKSGHDTVSWYQQALGQGPQFIFQYYEEEERQRGNFPDRFSGHQFPNYSSELNVNALLLGDSALYLCASSPWDREETQYFGPGTRLLVL.

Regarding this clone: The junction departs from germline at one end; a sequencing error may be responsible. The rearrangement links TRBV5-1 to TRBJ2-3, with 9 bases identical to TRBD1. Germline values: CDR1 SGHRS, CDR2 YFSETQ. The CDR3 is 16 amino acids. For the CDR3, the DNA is TGCGCCAGCAGCCCCGAACAGGGGGCACGGTCAGATACGCATTATTTT. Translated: CASSPEQGARSDTHYF.

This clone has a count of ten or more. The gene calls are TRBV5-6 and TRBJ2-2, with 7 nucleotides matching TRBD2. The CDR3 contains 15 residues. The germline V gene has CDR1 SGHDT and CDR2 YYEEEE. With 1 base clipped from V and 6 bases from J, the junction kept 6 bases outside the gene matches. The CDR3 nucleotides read TGTGCCAGCAGCTTGAGCAGGGAGGGTTCCGGGGAGCTGTTTTTT. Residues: CASSLSREGSGELFF.

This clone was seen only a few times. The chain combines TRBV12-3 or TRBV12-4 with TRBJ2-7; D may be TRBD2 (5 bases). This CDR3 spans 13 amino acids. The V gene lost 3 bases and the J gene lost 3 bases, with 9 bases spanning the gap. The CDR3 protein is CASSFRDNYEQYF. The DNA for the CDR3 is TGTGCCAGCAGTTTTCGGGATAACTACGAGCAGTACTTC.

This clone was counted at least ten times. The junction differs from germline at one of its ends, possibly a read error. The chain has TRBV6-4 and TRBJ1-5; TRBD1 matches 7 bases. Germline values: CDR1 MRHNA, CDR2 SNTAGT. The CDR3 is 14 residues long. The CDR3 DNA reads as TGTGCCAGCAGGGGACAGTCTAGCGATCAGCCCCAGCATTTT. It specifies CASRGQSSDQPQHF.

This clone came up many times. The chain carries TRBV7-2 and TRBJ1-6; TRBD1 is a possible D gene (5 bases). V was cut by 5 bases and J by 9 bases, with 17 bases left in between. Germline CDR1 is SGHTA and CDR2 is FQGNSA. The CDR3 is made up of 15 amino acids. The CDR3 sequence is CASSTPQGRPSPLHF. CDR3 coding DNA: TGTGCCAGCAGCACCCCTCAGGGACGCCCTTCACCCCTCCACTTT.

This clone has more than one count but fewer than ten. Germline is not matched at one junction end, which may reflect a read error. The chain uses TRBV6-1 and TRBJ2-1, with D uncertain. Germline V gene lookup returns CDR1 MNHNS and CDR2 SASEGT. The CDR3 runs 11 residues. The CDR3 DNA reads TGTGTCAGCAGCGATTCCAGGCGGCAGTTCTTC. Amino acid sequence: CVSSDSRRQFF.